The following is a T cell receptor beta chain sequence with its context. Its antigen target is currently unknown. Within one base of it there is no much larger clone, and no base qualities were kept. Taken from cysteine to phenylalanine, the CDR3 has 14 residues. Only CDR3 DNA is held: 42 bases, read in frame from base 1. V is shortened by 3 bases, J by 0 bases, and the region joining them spans 5 bases. For CDR1 and CDR2, the germline V gene lists SGHTA and FQGNSA. Library preparation employed the immunoSEQ multiplex PCR assay. Rearranged TCR beta chain sequences were amplified with the hsTCRB Kit following the manufacturer's protocol. An Illumina MiSeq was used to sequence the TCRB libraries. On the study's bioinformatics: Demultiplexing, trimming and gene mapping were performed with the kit vendor's proprietary platform. The source is immuneACCESS, and TCRdb retained only in-frame sequences with V and J called. Part of the clones is not carried over; for the studies checked, unresolved V genes explain less than half of this, and the remainder is unexplained. V, J and clone size reflect that table, while D and trimming were determined from the DNA. For this sample there are about 30,000 clones; roughly 90% appear just once. The biggest ten clones account for approximately 2.4% of the sample.

This sample was taken from a study of a mutant IDH1 vaccine in newly diagnosed glioma (dated by TCRdb to the early 2020s). For context, the study as a whole: Patients were given eight vaccinations, in weeks 1, 3, 5, 7, 11, 15, 19 and 23, which matched visits V03 through V10. Six visits were used for peripheral blood collection: V03 (baseline), V05, V07, V10, V12 and V13. Before enrollment, most patients had been given radiochemotherapy with temozolomide as standard therapy, while the rest had received either radiotherapy alone or temozolomide alone. Vaccination was initiated 4-6 weeks after radiotherapy alone, or concurrently with temozolomide cycles in the chemotherapy-containing groups. Longitudinal TCRB deep sequencing was done for about two dozen treated patients, wherever samples were available for exploratory analyses. The roughly 30 treated patients were about 60% male and around 40% female, with a mean age of around 40 years. Overall study outcomes, separate from this receptor: Vaccine-induced immune responses across multiple MHC alleles were detected in 85% to 95% of patients. The authors stated that sample limitations prevented analyses of patient blood samples from being reproduced. No apparent relationship was observed between pseudoprogression and alterations in the top peripheral T cell clonotypes detected by TCRB sequencing. Selection of PBMC samples for TCRB deep sequencing was based on availability.

The time point label corresponds to: week 23, last vaccination. Every vaccine dose consisted of 300 ug of a 20-mer mutant IDH1 peptide in Montanide, administered subcutaneously together with topical imiquimod. Donors had newly diagnosed WHO grade 3 or 4 IDH1-mutant astrocytomas with loss of nuclear ATRX. The samples were drawn from NOA16, a multicentre, single-arm, open-label phase I trial in Germany that tested a mutant IDH1 peptide vaccine in humans for the first time. The DNeasy Blood and Tissue Kit was used to extract genomic DNA from EDTA blood for TCRB sequencing. The rearrangement combines TRBV7-2 with TRBJ1-4; the D segment cannot be called with confidence. The specimen was PBMCs, collected from a glioma patient whose treatment included an IDH1 peptide vaccine. This TCR came from a middle-aged man with glioma. The nucleotide sequence reads as follows: TGTGCCAGCAGCTTGAGTCCAACTAATGAAAAACTGTTTTTT. This is translated as CASSLSPTNEKLFF.